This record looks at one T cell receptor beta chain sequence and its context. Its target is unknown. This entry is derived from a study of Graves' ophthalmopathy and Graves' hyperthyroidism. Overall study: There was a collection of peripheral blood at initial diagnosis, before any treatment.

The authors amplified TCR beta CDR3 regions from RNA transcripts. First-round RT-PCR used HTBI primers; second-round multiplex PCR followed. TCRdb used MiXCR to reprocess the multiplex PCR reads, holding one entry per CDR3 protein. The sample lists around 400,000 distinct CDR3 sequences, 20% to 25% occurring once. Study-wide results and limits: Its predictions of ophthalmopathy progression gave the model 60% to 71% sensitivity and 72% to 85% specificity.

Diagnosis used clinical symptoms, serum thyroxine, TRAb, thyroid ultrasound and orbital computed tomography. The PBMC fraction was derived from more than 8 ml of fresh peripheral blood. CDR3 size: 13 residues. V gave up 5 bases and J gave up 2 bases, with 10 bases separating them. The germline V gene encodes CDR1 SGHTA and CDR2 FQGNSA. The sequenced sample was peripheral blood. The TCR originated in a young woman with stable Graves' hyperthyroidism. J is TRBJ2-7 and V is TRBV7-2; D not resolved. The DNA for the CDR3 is TGTGCCAGCAGCCCTCAGGCAGCCTACGAGCAGTACTTC. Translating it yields CASSPQAAYEQYF.